The 9 T cell receptor beta chains below come from one sample, sequenced in a study of Graves' ophthalmopathy and Graves' hyperthyroidism. Amplified material comprised TCR beta CDR3 regions derived from RNA transcripts. Investigators did first-round RT-PCR with HTBI primers, then second-round multiplex PCR. TCRdb reprocessed the multiplex PCR reads via MiXCR and lists one record per CDR3 protein. Here the sample spans around 660,000 distinct CDR3 sequences, about 40% being singletons. What was sequenced was peripheral blood. These receptors came from an adult man with Graves' ophthalmopathy.

This chain links TRBV11-2 with TRBJ2-7; TRBD1 is a possible D gene (8 bases). Germline CDR1 reads SGHAT; CDR2 reads FQNNGV. The ends were cut back, 5 bases at V and 3 bases at J, with 11 bases in the middle. This CDR3 region has 13 residues. CDR3 sequence (DNA): TGTGCCAGCAGCACAGGGGGGGTCTACGAGCAGTACTTC. This sequence encodes CASSTGGVYEQYF.

V gene TRBV12-3 or TRBV12-4 combines with J gene TRBJ1-4, with D perhaps matching TRBD1 (6 bases). The CDR3 totals 12 residues. Between the trimmed V and J ends, which lost 3 bases and 11 bases, there was a span of 10 bases. The CDR3 bases are TGTGCCAGCAGTTTCACAGGGTTGAAACTGTTTTTT. Amino acid sequence: CASSFTGLKLFF.

This clonotype was seen at least ten times. The chain combines TRBV29-1 with TRBJ1-1; the match to TRBD1 covers 8 bases. In germline, CDR1 is SQVTM, CDR2 ANQGSEA. The junction had 8 bases not matched to a gene; V was cut back by 2 bases and J by 3 bases. The CDR3 spans 15 residues. CDR3: CSVEFVRGPDTEAFF. As DNA, the CDR3 is TGCAGCGTTGAATTTGTCAGGGGGCCGGACACTGAAGCTTTCTTT. The variable domain in full, with the rest retrieved from reference TRBV29-1 and TRBJ1-1, is SAVISQKPSRDICQRGTSLTIQCQVDSQVTMMFWYRQQPGQSLTLIATANQGSEATYESGFVIDKFPISRPNLTFSTLTVSNMSPEDSSIYLCSVEFVRGPDTEAFFGQGTRLTVV.

Notes on this clonotype: A much larger clone lies one base from this, so it may be a read error. The chain links TRBV7-2 to TRBJ2-2; possibly TRBD1 or TRBD2 for D (6 bases each). Germline V gene lookup returns CDR1 SGHTA and CDR2 FQGNSA. This CDR3 has 13 amino acids. CDR3 sequence (DNA): TGTGCCAGCAGCTTGTGGGGGGCCGGGGAGCTGCTTTTT. This gives the protein CASSLWGAGELLF.

The chain has TRBV4-3 and TRBJ1-2; D is undetermined. Deletions cut 5 bases from V and 5 bases from J, with 18 bases between. The germline V gene encodes CDR1 LGHNA and CDR2 YSLEER. The CDR3 totals 15 residues. CDR3 DNA: TGCGCCAGCAGCTCCTACAGTAGTCGACTATATGGCTACACCTTC. Translating gives CASSSYSSRLYGYTF.

This clonotype has just a few counts. The chain combines TRBV6-5 with TRBJ1-2, with D unclear. CDR1 MNHEY and CDR2 SVGAGI come from the germline V gene. The V end was cut by 4 bases, the J end by 4 bases, with 10 bases between. The CDR3 sequence is 13 residues long. This CDR3 reads CASSLEVGYGYTF. CDR3 sequence (DNA): TGTGCCAGCAGTTTAGAGGTGGGCTATGGCTACACCTTC.

This clonotype was seen repeatedly, ten times or more. CDR3 amino acids: CASSYAGAEAFF. In DNA form, the CDR3 reads TGTGCCAGCAGTTACGCAGGGGCTGAAGCTTTCTTT. The V and J genes are TRBV6-5 and TRBJ1-1; D is perhaps TRBD1 (6 bases). Per the germline V gene, CDR1 is MNHEY and CDR2 is SVGAGI. V lost 2 bases to trimming and J lost 6 bases, with 7 bases between them. This CDR3 is 12 amino acids long.

This clonotype occurred a few times. The rearrangement uses TRBV2 and TRBJ1-2; 9 bases fit TRBD1. The CDR3 contains 15 residues. Germline V gives CDR1 SNHLY, CDR2 FYNNEI. J lost 6 bases, V lost 8 bases, and 13 bases had no gene match. The CDR3 nucleotides are TGTGCCAGCTCACCACGGGACAGGGAATTACATGGCTACACCTTC. Translated: CASSPRDRELHGYTF.

The J gene is TRBJ1-2, the V gene TRBV29-1; D not resolved. CDR3 size: 12 residues. The V gene's germline CDR1 is SQVTM and CDR2 ANQGSEA. Trimming stripped 5 bases from V and 5 bases from J, with 12 bases between. CDR3 sequence (DNA): TGCAGCGTTTCGGACCCAACGTATGGCTACACCTTC. It yields the protein CSVSDPTYGYTF.